This TCR beta chain was captured by sequencing in a study of Graves' ophthalmopathy and Graves' hyperthyroidism. General study points: Blood shared most expanded thyroid clonotypes above 0.001 frequency. Both a roughly 70% sensitivity and an approximately 72% specificity characterized the model's predictions of ophthalmopathy progression.

Amplified TCR beta CDR3 regions were obtained using RNA transcripts as template. RT-PCR with HTBI primers came first, then second-round multiplex PCR. From the multiplex PCR reads, TCRdb called clonotypes with MiXCR, one entry per CDR3 protein. Among over a million distinct CDR3 sequences, about two fifths were seen once, and the ten largest hold roughly 11%. CDR1 and CDR2 (germline): SQVTM, ANQGSEA. The CDR3 has 14 amino acids. With 7 bases clipped from V and 3 bases from J, the junction kept 5 bases outside the gene matches. Of note for this clonotype: Its antigen is still unknown.

Hyperthyroidism patients, aged 18 to 65, were newly diagnosed, under 2 months' duration. Certain patients, namely those with other autoimmune diseases, uncontrolled infections, pregnancy or lactation, were excluded. Sequencing used peripheral blood or thyroid tissue (not recorded which). This TCR was recovered from an adult man with Graves' hyperthyroidism. The rearrangement uses TRBV29-1 and TRBJ2-2, with 10 bases lining up with TRBD1. The CDR3 region has the DNA TGCAGCGGCTGGACAGGGGGTTACACCGGGGAGCTGTTTTTT. Amino acid sequence: CSGWTGGYTGELFF.